These 18 T cell receptor beta chains originate from one sample sequenced in a study of CD8+CD57+ T cells in acquired aplastic anemia. Investigators profiled TCR beta VDJ and CDR3 from genomic DNA template. TCRdb ran MiXCR on the reads and lists one entry per CDR3 protein. Of around 190,000 distinct CDR3 sequences listed, roughly 57% are singletons. The specimen sequenced was sorted CD4+, CD8+, or CD8+CD57+ T cells (not recorded which) from PBMCs. These receptors all stem from a human donor in good health.

Worth noting for this clonotype: Here the CDR3 omits its conserved ending phenylalanine or tryptophan, so a read error is the likely source. V is TRBV7-8 and J is TRBJ2-7, with no clear D. The CDR3 runs 15 residues. The V gene's germline CDR1 is SGHVS and CDR2 FQNEAQ. Trimming removed 5 bases from V and 2 bases from J, with 16 bases in between. CDR3 loop: CASSPSVGSAYEQYS. The CDR3 DNA is TGTGCCAGCAGCCCATCCGTGGGGTCAGCCTACGAGCAGTACTCC.

V and J are TRBV9 and TRBJ2-3; 9 bases map to TRBD2. CDR1 and CDR2 (germline): SGDLS, YYNGEE. Unmatched junction bases numbered 17, after V lost 4 bases and J lost 11 bases. This CDR3 region has 16 residues. CDR3 in DNA: TGTGCCAGCAGCCTTCCCCCTAGCGGGGTGACGGATGAGCAGTATTTT. Amino acid sequence: CASSLPPSGVTDEQYF.

V and J are TRBV2 and TRBJ1-2, with D maybe TRBD1 (6 bases). The CDR3 has 16 amino acids. The germline V gene has CDR1 SNHLY and CDR2 FYNNEI. The ends were cut back, 7 bases at V and 4 bases at J, with 22 bases in the middle. CDR3 sequence: CASIKDRSSSAYGYTF. In DNA form, the CDR3 reads TGTGCCAGCATTAAAGACAGGTCCTCCTCTGCCTATGGCTACACCTTC.

This clonotype came up many times. V usage is TRBV7-8 and J usage is TRBJ2-5; D remains unclear. This CDR3 is 14 amino acids long. Germline loops: CDR1 SGHVS, CDR2 FQNEAQ. Trimming took 0 bases from V and 4 from J, leaving 9 bases between them. CDR3 coding DNA: TGTGCCAGCAGCTTAGCGGCAGACGCAGAGACCCAGTACTTC. Its protein is CASSLAADAETQYF.

This sequence joins TRBV12-3 or TRBV12-4 and TRBJ2-3, with D unresolved. This CDR3 region has 14 residues. Between the trimmed V and J ends, which lost 4 bases and 4 bases, there was a span of 12 bases. In nucleotides, the CDR3 is TGTGCCAGCAGTTCCGTCTGGGCACCAGATACGCAGTATTTT. Amino acid sequence: CASSSVWAPDTQYF.

As for this clonotype: Germline is not matched at one junction end, which may reflect a read error. The genes are TRBV19 and TRBJ1-2; possibly TRBD1 for D (5 bases). The CDR3 contains 15 residues. Germline CDR1 is LNHDA and CDR2 is SQIVND (reference sequence). The CDR3 DNA reads TGCGCCAGTAGTCGCTTAGGGACGCTCATCTATGGCTACACCTTC. Amino acids: CASSRLGTLIYGYTF.

Comments on this clonotype: Compared with germline, one end of the junction differs, possibly owing to a read error. The CDR3 DNA follows: TGTGCCAGCAGCGAGACCCCGGGACAGCGATACGAGCAGTGCTTC. This encodes CASSETPGQRYEQCF. V and J are TRBV7-9 and TRBJ2-7, with 7 bases identical to TRBD1. Germline V gene lookup returns CDR1 SEHNR and CDR2 FQNEAQ (reference sequence). This CDR3 contains 15 residues.

The chain employs TRBV11-3 and TRBJ2-7, with 8 bases matching TRBD2. Germline CDR1 SGHNT, CDR2 YENEEA. The J segment lost 6 bases and the V segment lost 2 bases, leaving 9 bases of the junction unmatched. The CDR3 spans 15 residues. CDR3 in DNA: TGTGCCAGCAGCTTATCGCCTAGCGGGTTCTCCGAGCAGTACTTC. This encodes CASSLSPSGFSEQYF.

V and J are TRBV5-1 and TRBJ1-6; D is unresolved. The CDR3 has 13 amino acids. Trimming pared 1 base from V and 10 bases from J, leaving 9 bases between. In germline, CDR1 is SGHRS, CDR2 YFSETQ. Here the CDR3 reads CASSLTNESPLHF. The CDR3 coding sequence is TGCGCCAGCAGCTTGACGAATGAATCACCCCTCCACTTT. Full variable domain (outside the CDR3, taken from reference TRBV5-1 and TRBJ1-6): KAGVTQTPRYLIKTRGQQVTLSCSPISGHRSVSWYQQTPGQGLQFLFEYFSETQRNKGNFPGRFSGRQFSNSRSEMNVSTLELGDSALYLCASSLTNESPLHFGNGTRLTVT.

The CDR3 loop is CSARTLAGGGIQETQYF. The CDR3 coding sequence is TGCAGTGCTAGAACACTAGCGGGAGGGGGGATCCAAGAGACCCAGTACTTC. The chain combines TRBV20-1 with TRBJ2-5; 13 nucleotides match TRBD2. The CDR3 spans 17 residues. The germline CDR1 and CDR2 sequences are DFQATT and SNEGSKA (reference sequence). V lost 2 bases and J lost 1; bases outside the gene matches: 7.

The V gene is TRBV6-6, the J gene TRBJ2-7; D assignment may be TRBD1 or TRBD2 (5 bases each). CDR3 length: 12 residues. Germline V gives CDR1 MNHNY, CDR2 SVGAGI (reference sequence). V was trimmed by 6 bases and J by 2 bases, leaving 8 bases between them. The DNA of the CDR3 is TGTGCCAGCAGAAGGGACGCCTACGAGCAGTACTTC. Translation gives CASRRDAYEQYF.

A few counts support this clonotype. The chain carries TRBV12-3 or TRBV12-4 and TRBJ2-3, with TRBD2 matching 7 bases. The V gene end was trimmed by 5 bases and the J gene end by 1 base; junction bases not matched to a gene: 6. The CDR3 is 15 amino acids. This CDR3 is CASSPEGGRTDTQYF. The DNA for the CDR3 is TGTGCCAGCAGTCCCGAGGGAGGGCGCACAGATACGCAGTATTTT.

This sequence joins TRBV9 and TRBJ1-2; D gene unclear. Germline-derived CDR1 and CDR2 are SGDLS and YYNGEE. Deletions cut 3 bases from V and 4 bases from J, with 16 bases between. CDR3 length equals 15 residues. CDR3 region: CASSGAAGSSYGYTF. The CDR3 DNA follows: TGTGCCAGCAGCGGGGCGGCCGGATCTAGCTATGGCTACACCTTC.

The chain uses TRBV29-1 and TRBJ2-7; 7 bases are a match to TRBD1. After removal of 4 bases from V and 4 bases from J, the junction contained 4 bases not matched to a gene. The CDR3 spans 12 residues. In germline, CDR1 is SQVTM, CDR2 ANQGSEA. The CDR3, as DNA: TGCAGCGTTGGCAGGGGGACATACGAGCAGTACTTC. This translates into CSVGRGTYEQYF.

DNA for the CDR3: TGTGCCATCACCAGCGGGAGCTCCTACGAGCAGTACTTC. This encodes CAITSGSSYEQYF. This chain uses TRBV24-1 with TRBJ2-7; TRBD2 aligns across 8 bases. The V and J ends lost 11 bases and 0 bases, in that order; junction bases with no gene match: 5. The germline gives CDR1 KGHDR, CDR2 SFDVKD. The CDR3 runs to 13 residues.

This clonotype occurred a few times. It may be a read error: a sequence one base away is much more abundant. The rearrangement links TRBV7-9 to TRBJ2-1; 12 nucleotides line up with TRBD2. V lost 5 bases, J lost 6 bases, and 11 bases stayed unmatched. In germline, CDR1 is SEHNR, CDR2 FQNEAQ (reference sequence). CDR3 size: 17 residues. DNA of the CDR3: TGTGCCAGCAGCAGAGGACTAGCGGGACCCTCTGGCAATGAGCAGTTCTTC. Translating it yields CASSRGLAGPSGNEQFF. The variable domain in full, completed from reference TRBV7-9 and TRBJ2-1, reads DTGVSQNPRHKITKRGQNVTFRCDPISEHNRLYWYRQTLGQGPEFLTYFQNEAQLEKSRLLSDRFSAERPKGSFSTLEIQRTEQGDSAMYLCASSRGLAGPSGNEQFFGPGTRLTVL.

The rearrangement links TRBV2 to TRBJ2-1, with no clear D. The CDR3 has 14 amino acids. Trimming left V 6 bases short and J 3 bases short, with 12 bases between. CDR1 is SNHLY and CDR2 is FYNNEI in the germline V gene. CDR3 residues: CASSLMTGYNEQFF. The DNA of the CDR3 is TGTGCCAGCAGCTTGATGACGGGCTACAATGAGCAGTTCTTC.

The chain uses TRBV7-6 and TRBJ1-6; D possibly corresponds to TRBD1 (5 bases). Germline V gene lookup returns CDR1 SGHVS and CDR2 FNYEAQ. This CDR3 comprises 17 residues. V lost 1 base and J 7 bases, leaving 17 bases between the germline ends. The CDR3 nucleotides are TGTGCCAGCAGCTTAGTTGGAGCCCGGGACGGAAATTCACCCCTCCACTTT. It specifies CASSLVGARDGNSPLHF.